This record covers a single T cell receptor (beta chain). What it binds is not known. The sample belongs to a study of T cells after yellow fever vaccination. TCRdb recomputed calls from the 5' RACE reads with MiXCR, one row per CDR3 protein. Of 450,000 to 600,000 distinct CDR3 sequences listed, about a sixth are singletons. Findings and limits, study-wide: Repertoires obtained by FACS sorting could include abundant clonotypes that entered as contaminants from the bulk population. On re-exposure, the response was weaker but peaked faster, at day 5 versus 15. The study re-detected most primary-vaccination clones after the booster (96% CD4, 88% CD8).

This CDR3 has 14 amino acids. Looked up from germline, CDR1 is KGHSH and CDR2 is LQKENI. The ends were cut back, 3 bases at V and 3 bases at J, with 11 bases in the middle. This TCR came from a man aged 18 to 29 who received the YFV17D yellow fever vaccine. The V and J genes are TRBV18 and TRBJ2-5; D is unresolved. The source was PBMCs, collected 5 days after the first yellow fever vaccination. The DNA of the CDR3 is TGTGCCAGCTCACCTCGACGGAGAGAAGAGACCCAGTACTTC. Protein product: CASSPRRREETQYF.